This T cell receptor beta chain was captured by sequencing in a study of T cell repertoires in cytomegalovirus infection. Study context: Both recently identified HLA-C-restricted and well-studied HLA-B-restricted CMV epitopes were used in the study.

Study-level findings and limits: What dominated the ex vivo response were HLA-C-restricted CMV-specific TCR beta clonotypes. Identification of carriers of CMV plus the relevant HLA was performed using cumulative public TCR beta family frequency.

This clonotype was seen a handful of times. Its antigen remains unidentified. TCRdb reprocessed the reads via MiXCR and lists one record per CDR3 protein. The sample includes some 700,000 distinct CDR3 sequences, roughly 36% seen only once; the top ten take approximately 18%. The source material was cultured PBMCs, sampled from culture after CMV antigen stimulation. This clonotype was sampled from a human donor in good health (CMV status not recorded). Some clones in this sample may be carry-over from other donors' samples.

For the CDR3, the DNA is TGTGCCAGCAGCCCGATTAGGGAAAACACTGAAGCTTTCTTT. Translating gives CASSPIRENTEAFF. V and J are TRBV7-9 and TRBJ1-1; no clear D gene. The CDR3 is made up of 14 amino acids. Germline loops: CDR1 SEHNR, CDR2 FQNEAQ (reference sequence). V was pared by 5 bases and J by 2 bases, with 12 bases between.